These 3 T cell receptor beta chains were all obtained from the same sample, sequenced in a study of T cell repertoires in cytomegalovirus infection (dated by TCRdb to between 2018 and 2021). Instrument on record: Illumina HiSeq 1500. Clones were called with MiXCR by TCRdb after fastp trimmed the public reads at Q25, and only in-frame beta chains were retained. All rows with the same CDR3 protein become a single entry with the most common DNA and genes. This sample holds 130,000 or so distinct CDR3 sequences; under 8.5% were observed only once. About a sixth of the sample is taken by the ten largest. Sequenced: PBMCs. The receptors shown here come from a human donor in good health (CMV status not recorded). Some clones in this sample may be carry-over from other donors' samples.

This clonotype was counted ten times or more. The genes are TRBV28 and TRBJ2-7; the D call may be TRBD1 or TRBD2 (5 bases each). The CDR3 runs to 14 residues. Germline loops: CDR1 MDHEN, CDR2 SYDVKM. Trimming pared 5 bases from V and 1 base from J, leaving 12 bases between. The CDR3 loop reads CASSIGDRSYEQYF. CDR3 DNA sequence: TGTGCCAGCAGTATAGGGGACCGTTCCTACGAGCAGTACTTC.

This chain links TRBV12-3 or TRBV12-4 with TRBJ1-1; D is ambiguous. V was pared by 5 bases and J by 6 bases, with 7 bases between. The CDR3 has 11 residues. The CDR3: CASSPMAEAFF. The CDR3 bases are TGTGCCAGCAGTCCGATGGCTGAAGCTTTCTTT.

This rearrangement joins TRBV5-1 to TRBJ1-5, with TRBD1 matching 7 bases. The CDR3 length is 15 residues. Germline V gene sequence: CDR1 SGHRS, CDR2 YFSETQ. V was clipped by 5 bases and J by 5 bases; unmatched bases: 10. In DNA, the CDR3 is TGCGCCAGCAGGATAGGGACAGAACCTTATCAGCCCCAGCATTTT. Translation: CASRIGTEPYQPQHF.